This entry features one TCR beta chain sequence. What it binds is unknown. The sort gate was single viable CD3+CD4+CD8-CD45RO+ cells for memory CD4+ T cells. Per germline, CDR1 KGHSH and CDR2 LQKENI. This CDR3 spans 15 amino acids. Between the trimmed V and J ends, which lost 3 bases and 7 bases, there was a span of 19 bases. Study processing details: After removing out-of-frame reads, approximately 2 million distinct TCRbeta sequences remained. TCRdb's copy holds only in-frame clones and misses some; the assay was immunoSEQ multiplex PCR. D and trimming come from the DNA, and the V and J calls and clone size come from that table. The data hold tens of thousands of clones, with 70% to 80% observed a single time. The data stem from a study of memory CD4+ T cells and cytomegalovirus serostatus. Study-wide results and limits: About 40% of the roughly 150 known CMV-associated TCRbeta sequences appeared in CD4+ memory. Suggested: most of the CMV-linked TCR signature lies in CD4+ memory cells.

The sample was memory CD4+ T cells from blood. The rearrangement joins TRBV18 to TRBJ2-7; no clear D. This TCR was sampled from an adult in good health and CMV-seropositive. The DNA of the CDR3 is TGTGCCAGCTCACCGGGCCTCCCGGCGGCGCGGGAGCAGTACTTC. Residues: CASSPGLPAAREQYF. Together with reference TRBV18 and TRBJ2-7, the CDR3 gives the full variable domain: NAGVMQNPRHLVRRRGQEARLRCSPMKGHSHVYWYRQLPEEGLKFMVYLQKENIIDESGMPKERFSAEFPKEGPSILRIQQVVRGDSAAYFCASSPGLPAAREQYFGPGTRLTVT.